This T cell receptor beta chain was identified in a study of blood T cell repertoires in COVID-19. Assay: immunoSEQ multiplex PCR; the TCRdb copy retains only in-frame clones and omits some. The sample shows 110,000 to 150,000 clones, approximately 79% of them seen only once. The specimen was peripheral blood. This clonotype was sampled from a man in his fifties with active or convalescent COVID-19.

DNA of the CDR3: TGTGCCAGCACCCCTGGGGGGGATGAGCGGGCGTACTTC. Its translation is CASTPGGDERAYF. V usage is TRBV28 and J usage is TRBJ2-7; TRBD2 agrees at 7 bases. This CDR3 is built from 13 residues. Trimming removed 7 bases from V and 12 bases from J; junction bases left unmatched: 15. Germline CDR1 reads MDHEN; CDR2 reads SYDVKM.